The rows below give T cell receptor beta chains drawn from one sample of a study of tumor and adjacent non-tumor tissue in lung cancer. TCRdb fed the multiplex PCR reads into MiXCR, producing one record per CDR3 protein. Here the sample spans about 80,000 distinct CDR3 sequences, roughly 70% being singletons. Sequences were obtained from lung tumor tissue. These receptors were taken from a woman in her seventies with non-small cell lung cancer. CDR3s include the opening cysteine and the closing phenylalanine or tryptophan. D genes are given only for firm matches. Expanded clones are given a class, and other clones once, few, many or no size at all.

J gene: TRBJ2-2; clone size: .; D gene: .; V gene: TRBV10-2; CDR3 length: 14; CDR3 protein: CASTSGRENGELFF; CDR3 DNA: TGCGCCAGCACTAGTGGGAGAGAGAACGGGGAGCTGTTTTTT
J gene: TRBJ2-7; clone size: .; D gene: TRBD2; V gene: TRBV28; CDR3 length: 14; CDR3 protein: CASSLPAGVTVQYF; CDR3 DNA: TGTGCCAGCAGTTTGCCAGCGGGAGTAACCGTGCAGTACTTC
J gene: TRBJ1-6; clone size: many; D gene: .; V gene: TRBV20-1; CDR3 length: 13; CDR3 protein: CSAREGSDSPLHF; CDR3 DNA: TGCAGTGCTAGAGAAGGATCGGACTCACCCCTCCACTTT
J gene: TRBJ2-1; clone size: .; D gene: .; V gene: TRBV4-1; CDR3 length: 14; CDR3 protein: CASSQDDGNNEQFF; CDR3 DNA: TGCGCCAGCAGCCAAGATGACGGAAACAATGAGCAGTTCTTC
J gene: TRBJ1-1; clone size: .; D gene: .; V gene: TRBV30; CDR3 length: 14; CDR3 protein: CAWTRHSGKTEAFF; CDR3 DNA: TGTGCCTGGACCCGTCACTCAGGGAAAACAGAAGCTTTCTTT
J gene: TRBJ2-1; clone size: large; D gene: .; V gene: TRBV29-1; CDR3 length: 12; CDR3 protein: CSVDQGYNEQFF; CDR3 DNA: TGCAGCGTTGACCAGGGTTACAATGAGCAGTTCTTC
J gene: TRBJ2-3; clone size: .; D gene: .; V gene: TRBV11-3; CDR3 length: 15; CDR3 protein: CASIHRRGSTDTQYF; CDR3 DNA: TGTGCCAGCATCCATCGACGGGGCAGCACAGATACGCAGTATTTT
J gene: TRBJ2-1; clone size: .; D gene: .; V gene: TRBV29-1; CDR3 length: 13; CDR3 protein: CSVSGPCPNEQFF; CDR3 DNA: TGCAGCGTTTCGGGCCCCTGTCCCAATGAGCAGTTCTTC
J gene: TRBJ2-7; clone size: many; D gene: TRBD1; V gene: TRBV28; CDR3 length: 13; CDR3 protein: CASMTGNLYEQYF; CDR3 DNA: TGTGCCAGCATGACAGGGAATCTCTACGAGCAGTACTTC
J gene: TRBJ2-3; clone size: .; D gene: TRBD2; V gene: TRBV6-1; CDR3 length: 14; CDR3 protein: CATTAGGTTDTRYF; CDR3 DNA: TGTGCCACCACAGCGGGAGGGACCACAGATACGCGCTATTTT
J gene: TRBJ2-7; clone size: many; D gene: .; V gene: TRBV6-1; CDR3 length: 14; CDR3 protein: CASIHGGDVIEQYF; CDR3 DNA: TGTGCCAGCATCCACGGAGGGGACGTGATTGAGCAGTACTTC
J gene: TRBJ2-1; clone size: medium-sized; D gene: TRBD2; V gene: TRBV11-3; CDR3 length: 15; CDR3 protein: CASSPRTSSYNEQFF; CDR3 DNA: TGTGCCAGCAGCCCCCGGACTAGCTCCTACAATGAGCAGTTCTTC
J gene: TRBJ2-1; clone size: .; D gene: TRBD2; V gene: TRBV6-6; CDR3 length: 16; CDR3 protein: CASSPRGTGGSWSQFF; CDR3 DNA: TGTGCCAGCAGCCCTCGCGGGACTGGCGGGAGCTGGAGCCAGTTCTTC
J gene: TRBJ2-1; clone size: .; D gene: TRBD1; V gene: TRBV10-3; CDR3 length: 14; CDR3 protein: CAIKGDRGTDGQFF; CDR3 DNA: TGTGCCATCAAAGGGGACAGGGGAACCGATGGGCAGTTCTTC
J gene: TRBJ1-5; clone size: once; D gene: .; V gene: TRBV12-3/TRBV12-4; CDR3 length: 13; CDR3 protein: CASRVGDNQFQHF; CDR3 DNA: TGTGCCAGCAGAGTGGGCGACAATCAGTTCCAGCATTTT
J gene: TRBJ2-7; clone size: .; D gene: .; V gene: TRBV28; CDR3 length: 14; CDR3 protein: CDSTRSGTSYEQYF; CDR3 DNA: TGTGACAGCACCCGATCAGGGACCTCCTACGAGCAGTACTTC
J gene: TRBJ2-3; clone size: many; D gene: .; V gene: TRBV12-3/TRBV12-4; CDR3 length: 14; CDR3 protein: CASSIRQGTDTQYF; CDR3 DNA: TGTGCCAGCAGTATACGACAGGGCACAGATACGCAGTATTTT
J gene: TRBJ2-7; clone size: once; D gene: TRBD2; V gene: TRBV7-8; CDR3 length: 15; CDR3 protein: CATSFLAAEVGEQYF; CDR3 DNA: TGTGCCACCAGCTTCCTAGCGGCAGAGGTTGGGGAGCAGTACTTC
J gene: TRBJ1-1; clone size: medium-sized; D gene: .; V gene: TRBV4-1; CDR3 length: 15; CDR3 protein: CASSHAQGRNTEAFF; CDR3 DNA: TGCGCCAGCAGCCATGCACAGGGACGGAACACTGAAGCTTTCTTT
J gene: TRBJ1-2; clone size: .; D gene: .; V gene: TRBV4-2; CDR3 length: 16; CDR3 protein: CACSQEQGALLYGCTF; CDR3 DNA: .
J gene: TRBJ2-7; clone size: many; D gene: TRBD2; V gene: TRBV7-9; CDR3 length: 14; CDR3 protein: CASSPGGGSYEQYF; CDR3 DNA: TGTGCCAGCAGTCCCGGGGGGGGCTCCTACGAGCAGTACTTC
J gene: TRBJ1-5; clone size: .; D gene: .; V gene: TRBV6-1; CDR3 length: 13; CDR3 protein: CTSSDSMGQPQLF; CDR3 DNA: TGTACCAGCAGCGACAGTATGGGCCAGCCCCAGCTTTTT
J gene: TRBJ1-1; clone size: many; D gene: .; V gene: TRBV20-1; CDR3 length: 14; CDR3 protein: CSAQKVVEGGEAFF; CDR3 DNA: TGCAGTGCTCAGAAGGTGGTAGAGGGTGGAGAAGCTTTCTTT
J gene: TRBJ2-1; clone size: .; D gene: .; V gene: TRBV29-1; CDR3 length: 13; CDR3 protein: CSAQGLSYNEQFF; CDR3 DNA: TGTAGCGCCCAGGGTCTCTCCTACAATGAACAGTTCTTC
J gene: TRBJ2-5; clone size: many; D gene: TRBD1; V gene: TRBV4-1; CDR3 length: 13; CDR3 protein: CASSPWDRETQYF; CDR3 DNA: TGCGCCAGCAGCCCCTGGGACAGGGAGACCCAGTACTTC
J gene: TRBJ2-1; clone size: .; D gene: TRBD2; V gene: TRBV29-1; CDR3 length: 15; CDR3 protein: CSIEDWLAVDNEQFF; CDR3 DNA: TGCAGCATTGAAGATTGGCTAGCGGTCGACAATGAGCAGTTCTTC
J gene: TRBJ2-6; clone size: .; D gene: .; V gene: TRBV6-5; CDR3 length: 15; CDR3 protein: CASSSRGSGANVLTF; CDR3 DNA: TGTGCCAGCAGTTCCCGGGGGTCTGGGGCCAACGTCCTGACTTTC
J gene: TRBJ2-3; clone size: .; D gene: TRBD1; V gene: TRBV7-3; CDR3 length: 16; CDR3 protein: CASSLWDSGGSDTQYF; CDR3 DNA: TGTGCCAGCAGCCTCTGGGACTCAGGGGGCTCAGATACGCAGTATTTT
J gene: TRBJ2-1; clone size: many; D gene: .; V gene: TRBV28; CDR3 length: 13; CDR3 protein: CASTPWGYNEQFF; CDR3 DNA: TGTGCCAGCACCCCGTGGGGGTACAATGAGCAGTTCTTC
J gene: TRBJ2-2; clone size: .; D gene: TRBD2; V gene: TRBV6-5; CDR3 length: 16; CDR3 protein: CASCLAGGPNTGELVF; CDR3 DNA: TGTGCCAGCTGTTTAGCGGGAGGGCCGAACACCGGGGAGCTGGTTTTT
J gene: TRBJ2-7; clone size: .; D gene: .; V gene: TRBV28; CDR3 length: 16; CDR3 protein: CASSLARAPGSYEQYF; CDR3 DNA: TGCGCCAGCAGTTTAGCGCGCGCCCCAGGTTCCTACGAGCAGTACTTC
J gene: TRBJ1-5; clone size: medium-sized; D gene: .; V gene: TRBV29-1; CDR3 length: 13; CDR3 protein: CSVRGVGNQPQHF; CDR3 DNA: TGCAGCGTCAGGGGTGTTGGCAATCAGCCCCAGCATTTT
J gene: TRBJ2-1; clone size: .; D gene: .; V gene: TRBV27; CDR3 length: 14; CDR3 protein: CASSSRGVCNEQFF; CDR3 DNA: TGTGCCAGCAGTTCCAGAGGGGTTTGCAATGAGCAGTTCTTC
J gene: TRBJ1-1; clone size: .; D gene: .; V gene: TRBV20-1; CDR3 length: 11; CDR3 protein: CSARRATPAFF; CDR3 DNA: TGCAGTGCTAGACGGGCAACCCCGGCTTTCTTT
J gene: TRBJ2-7; clone size: .; D gene: .; V gene: TRBV7-9; CDR3 length: 14; CDR3 protein: CASSLDSATIEQYF; CDR3 DNA: TGTGCCAGCAGCTTAGACAGTGCGACCATCGAGCAGTACTTC
J gene: TRBJ2-3; clone size: .; D gene: .; V gene: TRBV11-1; CDR3 length: 13; CDR3 protein: CAAEVRHTDTQCF; CDR3 DNA: TGTGCCGCCGAAGTTAGGCACACAGATACGCAGTGTTTT
J gene: TRBJ1-1; clone size: .; D gene: .; V gene: TRBV5-6; CDR3 length: 14; CDR3 protein: CASSLGGLGSEVFF; CDR3 DNA: TGTGCCAGCAGCTTGGGGGGCCTAGGCAGTGAAGTTTTCTTT
J gene: TRBJ2-1; clone size: .; D gene: .; V gene: TRBV4-2; CDR3 length: 15; CDR3 protein: CGSSQGDETYNEQFF; CDR3 DNA: TGTGGTAGCAGCCAAGGGGACGAGACCTACAATGAACAGTTCTTC
J gene: TRBJ2-3; clone size: many; D gene: .; V gene: TRBV6-5; CDR3 length: 12; CDR3 protein: CASSNLEDTQYF; CDR3 DNA: TGTGCCAGCAGTAATCTCGAGGATACGCAGTATTTT
J gene: TRBJ1-1; clone size: few; D gene: .; V gene: TRBV6-5; CDR3 length: 15; CDR3 protein: CASSFRPPRGAEAFF; CDR3 DNA: TGTGCCAGCAGCTTCCGGCCCCCGCGGGGGGCTGAAGCTTTCTTT
J gene: TRBJ2-3; clone size: .; D gene: TRBD2; V gene: TRBV28; CDR3 length: 14; CDR3 protein: CASSSGQGTDTQYF; CDR3 DNA: TGTGCTAGCAGTAGCGGGCAGGGCACAGATACGCAGTATTTT
J gene: TRBJ2-5; clone size: .; D gene: .; V gene: TRBV28; CDR3 length: 15; CDR3 protein: CASGSLQGAVETQYF; CDR3 DNA: TGTGCCAGCGGTTCCCTCCAAGGGGCTGTGGAGACCCAGTACTTC
J gene: TRBJ1-2; clone size: .; D gene: .; V gene: TRBV12-3/TRBV12-4; CDR3 length: 15; CDR3 protein: CVSSLSLYLADGYTF; CDR3 DNA: TGTGTCAGCAGTTTATCTCTCTACTTAGCGGATGGTTACACCTTC
J gene: TRBJ2-7; clone size: .; D gene: TRBD2; V gene: TRBV28; CDR3 length: 16; CDR3 protein: CASSLREGLLSYEQYF; CDR3 DNA: TGTGCCAGCAGTTTAAGGGAGGGTTTGTTATCCTACGAGCAGTACTTC